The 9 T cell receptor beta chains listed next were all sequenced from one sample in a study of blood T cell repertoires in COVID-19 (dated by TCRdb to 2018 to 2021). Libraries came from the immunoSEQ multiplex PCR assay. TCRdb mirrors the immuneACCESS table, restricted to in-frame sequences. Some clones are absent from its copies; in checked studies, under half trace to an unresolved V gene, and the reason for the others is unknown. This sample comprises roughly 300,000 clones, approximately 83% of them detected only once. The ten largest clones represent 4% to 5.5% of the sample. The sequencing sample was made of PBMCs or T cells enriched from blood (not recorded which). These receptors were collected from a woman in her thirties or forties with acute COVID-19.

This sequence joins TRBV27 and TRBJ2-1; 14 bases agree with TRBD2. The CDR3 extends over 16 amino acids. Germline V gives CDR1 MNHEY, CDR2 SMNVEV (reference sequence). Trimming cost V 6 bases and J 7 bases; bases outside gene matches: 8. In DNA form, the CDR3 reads TGTGCCAGCAGCATGGGACTAGCGGGAGTTGTTAATGAGCAGTTCTTC. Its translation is CASSMGLAGVVNEQFF.

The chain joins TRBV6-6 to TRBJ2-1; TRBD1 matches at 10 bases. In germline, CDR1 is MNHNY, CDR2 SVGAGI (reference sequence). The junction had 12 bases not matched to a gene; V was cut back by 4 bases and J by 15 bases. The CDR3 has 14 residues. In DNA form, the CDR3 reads TGTGCCAGCAGTTCCTCGGACAGGGGGGTTAAGCTGTTCTTC. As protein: CASSSSDRGVKLFF.

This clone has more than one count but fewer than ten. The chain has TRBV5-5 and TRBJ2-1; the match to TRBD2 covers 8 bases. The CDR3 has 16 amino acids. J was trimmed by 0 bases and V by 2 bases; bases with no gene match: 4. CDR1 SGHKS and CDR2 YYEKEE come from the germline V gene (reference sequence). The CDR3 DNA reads TGTGCCAGCAGCTTCATAGCGGGACCCTCCTACAATGAGCAGTTCTTC. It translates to CASSFIAGPSYNEQFF.

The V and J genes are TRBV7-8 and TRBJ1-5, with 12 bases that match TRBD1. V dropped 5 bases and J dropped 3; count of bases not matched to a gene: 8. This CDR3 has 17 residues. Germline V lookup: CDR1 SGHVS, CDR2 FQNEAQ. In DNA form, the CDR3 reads TGTGCCAGCAGCCCCGGGACAGGGGGCTTTGACAATCAGCCCCAGCATTTT. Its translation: CASSPGTGGFDNQPQHF.

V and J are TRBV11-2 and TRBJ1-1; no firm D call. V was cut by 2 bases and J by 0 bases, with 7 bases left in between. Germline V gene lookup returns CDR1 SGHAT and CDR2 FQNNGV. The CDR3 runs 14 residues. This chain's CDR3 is CASSLYSMNTEAFF. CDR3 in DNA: TGTGCCAGCAGCTTATACTCCATGAACACTGAAGCTTTCTTT.

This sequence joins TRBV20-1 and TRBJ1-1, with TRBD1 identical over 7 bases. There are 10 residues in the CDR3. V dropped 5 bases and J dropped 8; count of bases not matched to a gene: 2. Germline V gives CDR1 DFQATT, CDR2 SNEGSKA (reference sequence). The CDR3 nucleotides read TGCAGTGCTTACAGGGGAGAAGCTTTCTTT. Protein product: CSAYRGEAFF.

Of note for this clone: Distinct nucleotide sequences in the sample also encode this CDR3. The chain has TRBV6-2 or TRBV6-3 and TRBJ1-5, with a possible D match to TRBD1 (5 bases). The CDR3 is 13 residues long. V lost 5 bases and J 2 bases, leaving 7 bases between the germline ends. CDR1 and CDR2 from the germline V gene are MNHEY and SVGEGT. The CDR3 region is CASSRGGNQPQHF. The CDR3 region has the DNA TGTGCCAGCAGTCGGGGGGGCAATCAGCCCCAGCATTTT.

The chain's CDR3 is CASSYSGLAVYEQYF. The CDR3 DNA reads TGTGCCAGCAGTTACTCGGGACTAGCTGTCTACGAGCAGTACTTC. The chain uses TRBV6-5 and TRBJ2-7; 9 bases align to TRBD2. This CDR3 is 15 amino acids long. V lost 0 bases and J lost 3; bases outside the gene matches: 3. Germline V lookup: CDR1 MNHEY, CDR2 SVGAGI.

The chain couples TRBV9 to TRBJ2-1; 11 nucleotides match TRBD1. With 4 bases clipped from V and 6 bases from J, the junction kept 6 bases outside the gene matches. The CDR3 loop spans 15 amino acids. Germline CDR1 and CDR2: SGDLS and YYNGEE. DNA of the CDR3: TGTGCCAGCAGCCCTGGACAGGGGGCAATCAATGAGCAGTTCTTC. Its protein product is CASSPGQGAINEQFF. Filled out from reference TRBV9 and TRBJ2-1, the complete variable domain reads DSGVTQTPKHLITATGQRVTLRCSPRSGDLSVYWYQQSLDQGLQFLIQYYNGEERAKGNILERFSAQQFPDLHSELNLSSLELGDSALYFCASSPGQGAINEQFFGPGTRLTVL.